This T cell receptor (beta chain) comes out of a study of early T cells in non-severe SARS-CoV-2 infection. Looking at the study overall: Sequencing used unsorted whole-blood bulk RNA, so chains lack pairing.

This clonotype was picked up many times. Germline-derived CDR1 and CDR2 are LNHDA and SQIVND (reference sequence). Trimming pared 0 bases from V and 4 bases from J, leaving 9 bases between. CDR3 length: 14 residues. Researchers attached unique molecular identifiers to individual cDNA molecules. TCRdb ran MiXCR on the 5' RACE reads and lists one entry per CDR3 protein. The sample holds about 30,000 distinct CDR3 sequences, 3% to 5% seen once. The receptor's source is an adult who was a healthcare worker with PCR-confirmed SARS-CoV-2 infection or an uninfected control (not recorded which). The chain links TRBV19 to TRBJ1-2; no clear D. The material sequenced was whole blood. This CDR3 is CASSIDLGSYGYTF. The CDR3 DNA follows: TGTGCCAGTAGTATAGATCTCGGGAGCTATGGCTACACCTTC.